This TCR beta chain originates from a study of cytomegalovirus exposure and HLA in healthy donors. Study-level background: A prior study identified 110 million or so unique TCR beta sequences from around 180 million T cells.

PCR was performed using 60 Vbeta and 13 Jbeta primers. Original analysis: In a later analysis, of tens of millions of unique beta chains, about 10 million appeared in at least two donors. This table comes from immunoSEQ multiplex PCR, and its TCRdb copy is limited to in-frame clones, with some not included. V, J and clone size are those of that table, while D and trimming were read from the DNA. The repertoire holds 100,000 to 150,000 clones, with 83% as singletons. With regard to this clone: The antigen remains unidentified.

Germline assignment: CDR1 SGHAT and CDR2 FQNNGV. With 3 bases removed from V and 3 bases from J, the gap between germline ends came to 21 bases. The CDR3 extends over 17 amino acids. Regarding the study as a whole: TRBV6-2, TRBV6-3 and other indistinguishable V segments were excluded. Reportedly, fewer N-insertions than the roughly 700-donor mean appeared in an Asian-associated ancestry cluster in a later analysis.

This clonotype was obtained from a girl aged 2 to 10 in good health and CMV-seronegative. Sequenced sample: PBMCs. J is TRBJ2-7 and V is TRBV11-2; D might be TRBD1 (6 bases). CDR3 residues: CASSFGTWTDWIYEQYF. Written as DNA, the CDR3 is TGTGCCAGCAGCTTTGGTACCTGGACAGATTGGATCTACGAGCAGTACTTC. Using reference TRBV11-2 and TRBJ2-7 for the parts outside the CDR3, the full variable domain is EAGVAQSPRYKIIEKRQSVAFWCNPISGHATLYWYQQILGQGPKLLIQFQNNGVVDDSQLPKDRFSAERLKGVDSTLKIQPAKLEDSAVYLCASSFGTWTDWIYEQYFGPGTRLTVT.